This T cell receptor (beta chain) was profiled in a study of vaccination effects on CD4 cells after COVID-19. Study-wide results and limits: Early post-infection timepoints were missing from the study, which also had few convalescent patients. Only a single clone (1 of 255 vaccine-induced clones in healthy vaccinees) cross-reacted with common cold coronaviruses.

The ends were cut back, 0 bases at V and 2 bases at J, with 8 bases in the middle. Per germline, CDR1 LGHNA and CDR2 YNFKEQ. There are 15 residues in the CDR3. TCRdb's table, derived via immunoSEQ multiplex PCR, lists solely in-frame clones and lacks some. The sample shows about 64,000 clones, approximately 78% of them seen only once. Comments on this clone: Antigen specificity is unknown.

Within the ViraFEST assay, antigen-specific CD4+ T cells underwent expansion with viral peptide pools prior to sequencing. Following culture for more than 9 days, CD4+ T cells were isolated. The vaccine given was either BNT162b2 or mRNA-1273, in two doses. A few million PBMC per well were cultured with around 11 IU/ml IL-2 and about 9.8 ug/ml peptides. This receptor was obtained from a human donor who received a COVID-19 vaccine. The input for sequencing was CD4+ T cells from PBMCs cultured with HCoV-OC43 spike peptides, taken after COVID-19 vaccination. The subset was: HCoV-OC43 spike overlapping peptide pool stimulation. The chain links TRBV4-2 to TRBJ1-5; weak D call: TRBD1 (6 bases). The CDR3 nucleotides are TGTGCCAGCAGCCAAGATAGACAGGGCAATCAGCCCCAGCATTTT. Residues: CASSQDRQGNQPQHF.